A single sample is the source of the 32 T cell receptor beta chains below, sequenced in a study of naive and memory T cell subsets. These receptors are not linked to any known antigen. Study-level findings and limits: Naive repertoires, especially CD8, held a few larger clonotypes, possibly memory cells re-expressing CD45RA.

Both TRBC1 and TRBC2 were covered by a beta constant-region primer of two equimolar oligonucleotides. Ligated cDNA was amplified by four rounds of PCR with nested alpha and beta constant-region primers and SP2. TCRdb used MiXCR to reprocess the UMI-ligation and nested PCR reads, holding one entry per CDR3 protein. The sample includes approximately 140,000 distinct CDR3 sequences, about a fifth of them seen just once. The sequenced sample was naive CD8+ T cells from blood. The source is a human donor in good health.

This clonotype was observed a handful of times. V is TRBV6-2 or TRBV6-3 and J is TRBJ2-1; D may be TRBD2 (6 bases). This CDR3 has 16 residues. Germline lookup yields CDR1 MNHEY and CDR2 SVGEGT. V lost 5 bases to trimming and J lost 4 bases, with 18 bases between them. Written as DNA, the CDR3 is TGTGCCAGCAGTCTCGGTGGAGGGCCAGTTTACAATGAGCAGTTCTTC. It yields the protein CASSLGGGPVYNEQFF.

This clonotype has a handful of counts. The J gene is TRBJ2-7, the V gene TRBV29-1; D call uncertain. CDR1 and CDR2 (germline): SQVTM, ANQGSEA. The ends were cut back, 6 bases at V and 6 bases at J, with 9 bases in the middle. The CDR3 extends over 10 amino acids. CDR3 residues: CSVVSTEQYF. CDR3 sequence (DNA): TGCAGCGTCGTTTCTACCGAGCAGTACTTC.

The V gene is TRBV7-2, the J gene TRBJ1-1; possibly TRBD1 for D (5 bases). The CDR3 is 18 amino acids. V lost 0 bases to trimming and J lost 0 bases, with 17 bases between them. Germline CDR1 is SGHTA and CDR2 is FQGNSA. Here the CDR3 reads CASSLAVQGQAMNTEAFF. The DNA for the CDR3 is TGTGCCAGCAGCTTAGCGGTGCAGGGCCAAGCGATGAACACTGAAGCTTTCTTT.

This clonotype was seen at least ten times. This chain links TRBV29-1 with TRBJ1-1; D gene uncertain. Germline V gene sequence: CDR1 SQVTM, CDR2 ANQGSEA. CDR3 size: 14 residues. V dropped 0 bases and J dropped 1 base, with 9 bases sitting between them. CDR3: CSVEDLRQNTEAFF. The DNA of the CDR3 is TGCAGCGTTGAAGATCTCAGACAGAACACTGAAGCTTTCTTT.

There are a few counts of this clonotype. The chain combines TRBV7-3 with TRBJ2-3; D call uncertain. The CDR3 length is 13 residues. CDR1 and CDR2 from the germline V gene are SGHTA and FQGTGA. The ends were cut back, 2 bases at V and 6 bases at J, with 9 bases in the middle. CDR3 DNA sequence: TGTGCCAGCAGCTTAGTCCCCCGCGATACGCAGTATTTT. It specifies CASSLVPRDTQYF.

The chain couples TRBV24-1 to TRBJ2-1; TRBD2 agrees at 11 bases. After removal of 6 bases from V and 8 bases from J, the junction contained 5 bases not matched to a gene. Germline V gene lookup returns CDR1 KGHDR and CDR2 SFDVKD. The CDR3 covers 14 residues. The CDR3 bases are TGTGCCACCAGTATTAGCGGGAGGGCCCATGAGCAGTTCTTC. It codes for CATSISGRAHEQFF.

The chain carries TRBV19 and TRBJ2-3; 8 bases match TRBD2. The V segment lost 6 bases and the J segment 2 bases; nucleotides outside the gene matches: 7. Germline assignment: CDR1 LNHDA and CDR2 SQIVND (reference sequence). This CDR3 is 15 amino acids long. The CDR3 sequence is CASSSGGSFTDTQYF. Here the CDR3 DNA reads TGTGCCAGTAGCTCGGGGGGGTCGTTCACAGATACGCAGTATTTT.

The rearrangement links TRBV7-9 to TRBJ1-3; D not resolved. The germline V and J ends were trimmed by 2 bases and 8 bases, with 7 bases remaining between them. The CDR3 totals 12 residues. Germline V lookup: CDR1 SEHNR, CDR2 FQNEAQ (reference sequence). CDR3 region: CASSLPGYTIYF. DNA for the CDR3: TGTGCCAGCAGCTTACCCGGTTACACCATATATTTT.

This rearrangement joins TRBV4-3 to TRBJ2-7; maybe TRBD1 (6 bases). The CDR3 has 14 amino acids. V gave up 1 base and J gave up 8 bases, with 15 bases separating them. Looked up from germline, CDR1 is LGHNA and CDR2 is YSLEER. In DNA form, the CDR3 reads TGCGCCAGCAGCCAAGCCCGAGGGGGATACAAGCAGTACTTC. It specifies CASSQARGGYKQYF.

The rearrangement uses TRBV12-5 and TRBJ1-2; no firm D call. The CDR3 sequence is 14 residues long. Germline CDR1 reads LGHNT; CDR2 reads FRNRAP. The germline V and J ends were trimmed by 6 bases and 0 bases, with 11 bases remaining between them. CDR3 sequence: CASGPEKANYGYTF. In DNA, the CDR3 is TGTGCTAGTGGACCAGAAAAAGCTAACTATGGCTACACCTTC.

The chain combines TRBV7-6 with TRBJ2-5; 8 bases match TRBD2. The CDR3 is 16 amino acids. With V trimmed by 5 bases and J by 0 bases, 8 bases remained unmatched. Germline lookup yields CDR1 SGHVS and CDR2 FNYEAQ. CDR3 amino acids: CASSLTPRGDQETQYF. CDR3 DNA: TGTGCCAGCAGCCTAACCCCGCGGGGGGACCAAGAGACCCAGTACTTC.

The chain carries TRBV13 and TRBJ2-7, with D possibly matching TRBD2 (6 bases). The V gene's germline CDR1 is PRHDT and CDR2 FYEKMQ (reference sequence). CDR3 size: 12 residues. V was cut by 2 bases and J by 7 bases, with 9 bases left in between. The CDR3 here is CASSLLATEQYF. The CDR3 DNA follows: TGTGCCAGCAGCTTACTAGCGACAGAGCAGTACTTC. Drawing the rest from reference TRBV13 and TRBJ2-7, the complete variable domain is AAGVIQSPRHLIKEKRETATLKCYPIPRHDTVYWYQQGPGQDPQFLISFYEKMQSDKGSIPDRFSAQQFSDYHSELNMSSLELGDSALYFCASSLLATEQYFGPGTRLTVT.

This clonotype was recorded a few times. This sequence joins TRBV27 and TRBJ1-5; D call uncertain. Per germline, CDR1 MNHEY and CDR2 SMNVEV (reference sequence). Trimming cost V 5 bases and J 5 bases, with 13 bases left between them. The CDR3 contains 14 residues. The CDR3 DNA reads as TGTGCCAGCAGTCCCTTTTTGGGGTATCAGCCCCAGCATTTT. Translation gives CASSPFLGYQPQHF.

The chain employs TRBV5-1 and TRBJ2-7; 8 bases are shared with TRBD2. This CDR3 comprises 14 residues. V shed 0 bases, J shed 4 bases, and the junction held 3 bases outside the gene matches. Germline CDR1 and CDR2: SGHRS and YFSETQ. CDR3 protein: CASSLAAGEYEQYF. For the CDR3, the DNA is TGCGCCAGCAGCTTGGCAGCGGGAGAGTACGAGCAGTACTTC.

There are a few counts of this clonotype. The chain uses TRBV4-2 and TRBJ1-1; D perhaps matches TRBD1 (6 bases). Germline CDR1 and CDR2: LGHNA and YNFKEQ. Trimming removed 2 bases from V and 1 base from J, with 8 bases in between. This CDR3 is built from 14 residues. Here the CDR3 reads CASSQTDRNTEAFF. The CDR3 coding sequence is TGTGCCAGCAGCCAAACGGACAGGAACACTGAAGCTTTCTTT.

The chain employs TRBV6-5 and TRBJ1-1; maybe TRBD1 (5 bases). V was shortened by 0 bases and J by 6 bases, with 14 bases between the two germline ends. The CDR3 covers 15 residues. Germline CDR1 MNHEY, CDR2 SVGAGI. In DNA form, the CDR3 reads TGTGCCAGCAGTTACTCGATGGCGGGGGACCCTGAAGCTTTCTTT. As protein: CASSYSMAGDPEAFF.

The rearrangement joins TRBV20-1 to TRBJ2-7; 7 bases are a match to TRBD1. The CDR3 runs 17 residues. Germline V CDR1 and CDR2: DFQATT, SNEGSKA (reference sequence). With V trimmed by 5 bases and J by 3 bases, 19 bases remained unmatched. The CDR3 spells CSALINPGTVGYYEQYF. In nucleotides, the CDR3 is TGCAGTGCTCTTATCAACCCCGGGACAGTAGGATACTACGAGCAGTACTTC.

A few counts support this clonotype. The chain employs TRBV7-2 and TRBJ1-4; D call uncertain. Germline V CDR1 and CDR2: SGHTA, FQGNSA. Trimming shortened V by 3 bases and J by 6 bases, and 8 bases separated the two germline ends. The CDR3 is made up of 13 amino acids. This CDR3 reads CASSFETHEKLFF. The CDR3 DNA reads TGTGCCAGCAGCTTCGAGACCCATGAAAAACTGTTTTTT.

The gene calls are TRBV6-5 and TRBJ2-7; 9 bases fit TRBD1. The V segment lost 9 bases and the J segment 4 bases; nucleotides outside the gene matches: 4. The CDR3 is 12 amino acids. Germline CDR1 is MNHEY and CDR2 is SVGAGI. The CDR3 sequence is CASTGGLYEQYF. In nucleotides, the CDR3 is TGTGCCAGTACAGGGGGCCTTTACGAGCAGTACTTC.

This clonotype has only a few counts. CDR3 sequence: CSARTTSGYEQYF. The CDR3 nucleotides read TGCAGTGCTAGAACGACTAGCGGGTACGAGCAGTACTTC. V is TRBV20-1 and J is TRBJ2-7, with 10 bases aligning to TRBD2. The germline CDR1 and CDR2 sequences are DFQATT and SNEGSKA (reference sequence). CDR3 length: 13 amino acids. J gave up 4 bases and V 2 bases, and 2 bases lay outside the gene matches.

This clonotype was counted only a few times. The gene calls are TRBV28 and TRBJ2-7, with D possibly matching TRBD1 (5 bases). CDR3 size: 15 residues. Germline V lookup: CDR1 MDHEN, CDR2 SYDVKM. Trimming took 2 bases from V and 2 from J, leaving 13 bases between them. The CDR3 region is CASSLGQGGPYEQYF. DNA for the CDR3: TGTGCCAGCAGTTTAGGCCAGGGTGGCCCCTACGAGCAGTACTTC. Full variable domain (remainder filled in from reference TRBV28 and TRBJ2-7): DVKVTQSSRYLVKRTGEKVFLECVQDMDHENMFWYRQDPGLGLRLIYFSYDVKMKEKGDIPEGYSVSREKKERFSLILESASTNQTSMYLCASSLGQGGPYEQYFGPGTRLTVT.

This clonotype was found a few times. V usage is TRBV20-1 and J usage is TRBJ2-7; 9 positions agree with TRBD2. CDR1 and CDR2 (germline): DFQATT, SNEGSKA (reference sequence). CDR3 length: 16 amino acids. Trimming removed 3 bases from V and 3 bases from J; junction bases left unmatched: 12. The CDR3 coding sequence is TGCAGTGCTAGTTGCGGGAGGGTCCTTTCAAGCTACGAGCAGTACTTC. As protein: CSASCGRVLSSYEQYF.

The chain joins TRBV7-9 to TRBJ2-7, with 8 bases that match TRBD2. The ends lost 5 bases at V and 2 bases at J; junction bases unmatched: 8. This CDR3 comprises 15 residues. CDR1 and CDR2 from the germline V gene are SEHNR and FQNEAQ (reference sequence). As DNA, the CDR3 is TGTGCCAGCAGCACGAGCGGGAGTCTAACCTACGAGCAGTACTTC. Residues: CASSTSGSLTYEQYF.

The chain carries TRBV10-2 and TRBJ1-5; the D is unclear. The V end lost 0 bases, the J end lost 7 bases, and 4 bases lay between the germline ends. CDR1 is WSHSY, CDR2 SAAADI, per germline. This CDR3 is built from 12 residues. In nucleotides, the CDR3 is TGCGCCAGCAGTGAGTCCGAGCAGCCCCAGCATTTT. Protein: CASSESEQPQHF.

The V gene is TRBV4-3, the J gene TRBJ1-1, with D unclear. With 3 bases removed from V and 4 bases from J, the gap between germline ends came to 21 bases. Looked up from germline, CDR1 is LGHNA and CDR2 is YSLEER. The CDR3 length is 17 residues. CDR3 residues: CASSHQQWGGAGTEAFF. The CDR3 coding sequence is TGCGCCAGCAGCCATCAACAATGGGGAGGAGCAGGCACTGAAGCTTTCTTT.

This clonotype has just a few counts. The J gene is TRBJ1-5, the V gene TRBV12-3 or TRBV12-4; perhaps TRBD1 as D (6 bases). The CDR3 loop spans 14 amino acids. Trimming removed 6 bases at V and 7 bases at J, with 16 bases between. The CDR3 coding sequence is TGTGCCAGCAGGGGAGACAGGTTGTCCCAGCCCCAGCATTTT. Encoded protein: CASRGDRLSQPQHF.

This chain uses TRBV7-2 with TRBJ2-3; 7 nucleotides line up with TRBD2. The CDR3 loop spans 14 amino acids. V lost 5 bases to trimming and J lost 3 bases; unmatched junction nucleotides: 5. Germline values: CDR1 SGHTA, CDR2 FQGNSA. The CDR3 coding sequence is TGTGCCAGCAGCCCCAGCGGGATAACAGATACGCAGTATTTT. Protein product: CASSPSGITDTQYF.

The rearrangement uses TRBV4-1 and TRBJ1-1; D might be TRBD1 (5 bases). Germline assignment: CDR1 MGHRA and CDR2 YSYEKL. This CDR3 comprises 15 residues. The germline V and J ends were trimmed by 1 base and 0 bases, with 9 bases remaining between them. The CDR3 nucleotides read TGCGCCAGCAGCCAAGTGCAGGGAGTGAACACTGAAGCTTTCTTT. Its translation: CASSQVQGVNTEAFF.

This clonotype came up a few times. The chain employs TRBV6-2 or TRBV6-3 and TRBJ2-1, with D perhaps matching TRBD2 (6 bases). Germline loops: CDR1 MNHEY, CDR2 SVGEGT. V was clipped by 7 bases and J by 4 bases, with 17 bases between them. This CDR3 has 15 amino acids. The CDR3 region has the DNA TGTGCCAGCACCCGCGGAGGGAGCTGGTACAATGAGCAGTTCTTC. This encodes CASTRGGSWYNEQFF.

This clonotype was seen a handful of times. The genes are TRBV25-1 and TRBJ2-1; no reliable D call. Trimming cost V 1 base and J 2 bases, with 9 bases left between them. The germline V gene has CDR1 MGHDK and CDR2 SYGVNS. The length of the CDR3 is 15 residues. The CDR3 DNA sequence: TGTGCCAGCAGTGAATTTCGAGACACCTACAATGAGCAGTTCTTC. The encoded protein is CASSEFRDTYNEQFF.

This clonotype came up many times. This rearrangement joins TRBV9 to TRBJ1-2; 9 nucleotides match TRBD1. The germline V gene encodes CDR1 SGDLS and CDR2 YYNGEE. This CDR3 comprises 16 residues. Germline trimming cut 6 bases from V and 6 bases from J; bases unmatched to any gene: 15. The CDR3 DNA is TGTGCCAGCACCCACCGGGACAGGGCATATGTTGATGGCTACACCTTC. This encodes CASTHRDRAYVDGYTF.

The chain uses TRBV7-2 and TRBJ2-1, with TRBD2 matching 9 bases. CDR3 length equals 15 residues. V shed 5 bases, J shed 4 bases, and the junction held 6 bases outside the gene matches. From germline, CDR1 is SGHTA and CDR2 FQGNSA. The CDR3 DNA sequence: TGTGCCAGCAGCCAACTAGCGGGCCTATACAATGAGCAGTTCTTC. The encoded protein is CASSQLAGLYNEQFF.